This T cell receptor (beta chain) was recovered during a study of T cell repertoires in cytomegalovirus infection. About the research overall: Both CMV infection and a matching HLA type were indicated by public TCR beta signatures. Overall study findings and caveats: CMV-specific TCR beta clonotypes restricted by HLA-C dominated the ex vivo response. Totalled public TCR beta family frequency picked out people who carried CMV plus the relevant HLA.

A single record per CDR3 protein comes from TCRdb applying MiXCR to the reads. The sample shows fewer than 200,000 distinct CDR3 sequences, approximately 15% of them seen only once. This clonotype appeared many times. Antigen: not known. The length of the CDR3 is 15 residues. The V end was cut by 4 bases, the J end by 1 base, with 14 bases between. Germline V gene lookup returns CDR1 SGHRS and CDR2 YFSETQ. The chain is built from TRBV5-1 and TRBJ1-1; tentatively, D is TRBD1 (5 bases). Sequencing was done on a sample of PBMCs. The receptor was derived from a human donor in good health (CMV status not recorded). Some clones in this sample may be carry-over from other donors' samples. The DNA of the CDR3 is TGCGCCAGCAGCCCTCGACAGAGACCGAACACTGAAGCTTTCTTT. As protein: CASSPRQRPNTEAFF. Combining the CDR3 with reference TRBV5-1 and TRBJ1-1 gives the whole variable domain KAGVTQTPRYLIKTRGQQVTLSCSPISGHRSVSWYQQTPGQGLQFLFEYFSETQRNKGNFPGRFSGRQFSNSRSEMNVSTLELGDSALYLCASSPRQRPNTEAFFGQGTRLTVV.